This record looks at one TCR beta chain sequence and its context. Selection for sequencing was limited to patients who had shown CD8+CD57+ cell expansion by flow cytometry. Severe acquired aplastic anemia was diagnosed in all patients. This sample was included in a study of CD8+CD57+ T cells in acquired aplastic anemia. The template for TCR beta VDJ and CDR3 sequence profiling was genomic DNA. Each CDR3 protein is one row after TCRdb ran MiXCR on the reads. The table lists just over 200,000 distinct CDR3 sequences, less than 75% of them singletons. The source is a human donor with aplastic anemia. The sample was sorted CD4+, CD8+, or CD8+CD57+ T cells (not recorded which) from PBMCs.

The CDR3 region has the DNA TGTGCCAGCTGCCCGCGGGGGTTTTACAATGAGCAGTTCTTC. This encodes CASCPRGFYNEQFF. This chain uses TRBV6-5 with TRBJ2-1; 7 positions match TRBD2. J was trimmed by 4 bases and V by 8 bases; bases with no gene match: 8. CDR3 length equals 14 residues. CDR1 is MNHEY and CDR2 is SVGAGI in the germline V gene.